Shown below are 3 T cell receptor beta chains from a single sample sequenced in a study of shared clonotypes between healthy human individuals. Method: immunoSEQ multiplex PCR; TCRdb's copy keeps in-frame clones and lacks some. The data contain hundreds of thousands of clones, 74% of them singletons. Sequencing was done on a sample of memory CD4+ T cells sorted from blood. Subset meaning: CD45RA-negative fraction. The receptors derive from a woman aged 25 to 39 in good health.

The chain carries TRBV5-4 and TRBJ2-1, with TRBD2 matching over 10 bases. Germline CDR1 reads SGHNT; CDR2 reads YYREEE (reference sequence). The CDR3 is 15 amino acids. J was trimmed by 6 bases and V by 2 bases; bases with no gene match: 5. CDR3 protein: CASSFHTSGINEQFF. CDR3 DNA sequence: TGTGCCAGCAGCTTCCATACTAGCGGGATCAATGAGCAGTTCTTC.

This chain uses TRBV19 with TRBJ2-1, with 11 bases that match TRBD2. Germline V lookup: CDR1 LNHDA, CDR2 SQIVND (reference sequence). The CDR3 is 14 amino acids. V gave up 10 bases and J gave up 5 bases; unmatched junction bases: 7. The CDR3, as DNA: TGTGCCACCGCACGGGGACTAGCGGACAATGAGCAGTTCTTC. Translating gives CATARGLADNEQFF.

This chain uses TRBV19 with TRBJ2-5; 10 positions match TRBD2. Germline V gives CDR1 LNHDA, CDR2 SQIVND (reference sequence). V lost 3 bases, J lost 7 bases, and 11 bases stayed unmatched. CDR3 length: 16 residues. This chain's CDR3 is CASSIELLAGDLTQYF. The DNA for the CDR3 is TGTGCCAGTAGTATCGAGCTGCTAGCGGGAGATCTGACCCAGTACTTC.